These T cell receptor beta chains were read from a single sample in a study of cytomegalovirus exposure and HLA in healthy donors. The data were produced by immunoSEQ multiplex PCR, yet TCRdb's version contains in-frame clones alone and is incomplete. The repertoire holds tens of thousands of clones, more than 75% seen once, with around a tenth in the top ten. What was sequenced was PBMCs. The receptor source for this set is a young man in good health and CMV-seropositive. Each CDR3 is given with its conserved first and last residue.

V gene: TRBV11-2
CDR3 protein: CATSLVSPAGGLETQYF

V gene: TRBV4-1
CDR3 protein: CASSHARVDEQFF

V gene: TRBV2
CDR3 protein: CASSIGQGYGYTF

V gene: TRBV19
CDR3 protein: CASSTSGTYNEQFF

V gene: TRBV18
CDR3 protein: CASSPPFASGSTDTQYF

V gene: TRBV25-1
CDR3 protein: CASSEFGGNEQFF

V gene: TRBV18
CDR3 protein: CASSLSSVSNTGELFF

V gene: TRBV5-1
CDR3 protein: CASRSTQERGNTIYF

V gene: TRBV18
CDR3 protein: CASSPGLAGGETQYF

V gene: TRBV6-1
CDR3 protein: CASSESLGQGFFEQYF